These 20 T cell receptor beta chains came from one sample sequenced in a study of T cells in Graves' hyperthyroidism and ophthalmopathy. From RNA transcripts, TCR beta CDR3 regions were amplified. TCR CDR3 underwent first-round RT-PCR with the HTBI primer set. TCRdb recomputed calls from the multiplex PCR reads with MiXCR, one row per CDR3 protein. The sample lists 200,000 or so distinct CDR3 sequences, roughly a sixth occurring once. The source material was blood. These receptors were taken from a woman between 45 and 60 years old with Graves' hyperthyroidism.

The J gene is TRBJ1-3, the V gene TRBV5-1; 7 bases line up with TRBD1. The V gene end was trimmed by 4 bases and the J gene end by 2 bases; junction bases not matched to a gene: 6. The V gene's germline CDR1 is SGHRS and CDR2 YFSETQ. This CDR3 has 15 amino acids. The chain's CDR3 is CASSRDRPTGNTIYF. CDR3 sequence (DNA): TGCGCCAGCAGCCGGGACAGACCTACTGGAAACACCATATATTTT.

This clonotype was seen many times. The chain combines TRBV10-2 with TRBJ2-1, with 7 nucleotides matching TRBD2. This CDR3 is built from 13 residues. Germline trimming cut 5 bases from V and 8 bases from J; bases unmatched to any gene: 6. CDR1 and CDR2 from the germline V gene are WSHSY and SAAADI. DNA of the CDR3: TGCGCCAGCAGTTGGGGCGGGAGAGATGAGCAGTTCTTC. Protein sequence: CASSWGGRDEQFF.

There are many counts of this clonotype. The chain couples TRBV5-8 to TRBJ2-7; TRBD1 or TRBD2 may be the D gene (5 bases each). The CDR3 spans 18 residues. Germline V lookup: CDR1 SGHTS, CDR2 YDEGEE. Trimming left V 1 base short and J 2 bases short, with 22 bases between. This CDR3 reads CASSLLRPRDGLTYEQYF. In DNA form, the CDR3 reads TGTGCCAGCAGCTTGTTGAGGCCCCGGGACGGATTGACCTACGAGCAGTACTTC.

This clonotype appeared many times. The V and J genes are TRBV5-1 and TRBJ2-7; D unclear. V was trimmed by 2 bases and J by 0 bases, leaving 3 bases between them. In germline, CDR1 is SGHRS, CDR2 YFSETQ. This CDR3 contains 12 residues. CDR3 in DNA: TGCGCCAGCAGCTTTGACTCCTACGAGCAGTACTTC. As protein: CASSFDSYEQYF.

This clonotype was counted ten times or more. The chain links TRBV11-2 to TRBJ2-1, with D possibly matching TRBD2 (6 bases). Trimming stripped 0 bases from V and 6 bases from J, with 18 bases between. CDR3 length: 17 amino acids. CDR1 is SGHAT and CDR2 is FQNNGV in the germline V gene. The CDR3 protein is CASSLEDSRLATNEQFF. CDR3 coding DNA: TGTGCCAGCAGCTTAGAGGACTCGAGGCTAGCGACCAATGAGCAGTTCTTC.

At least ten counts were recorded for this clonotype. This chain uses TRBV11-2 with TRBJ2-3, with 13 positions matching TRBD2. With 4 bases clipped from V and 5 bases from J, the junction kept 6 bases outside the gene matches. The CDR3 has 16 amino acids. From germline, CDR1 is SGHAT and CDR2 FQNNGV. CDR3: CASSSGLAGVVDTQYF. The CDR3 DNA reads TGTGCCAGCAGCTCCGGACTAGCGGGAGTTGTAGATACGCAGTATTTT.

This clonotype was observed a handful of times. This chain uses TRBV27 with TRBJ2-6, with no clear D. Trimming removed 6 bases from V and 0 bases from J, with 12 bases in between. This CDR3 has 16 amino acids. From germline, CDR1 is MNHEY and CDR2 SMNVEV (reference sequence). CDR3 sequence reads: CASSPPSASGANVLTF. CDR3 DNA sequence: TGTGCCAGCAGCCCTCCGAGCGCCTCTGGGGCCAACGTCCTGACTTTC. The full variable domain, with the rest looked up from reference TRBV27 and TRBJ2-6, is EAQVTQNPRYLITVTGKKLTVTCSQNMNHEYMSWYRQDPGLGLRQIYYSMNVEVTDKGDVPEGYKVSRKEKRNFPLILESPSPNQTSLYFCASSPPSASGANVLTFGAGSRLTVL.

This clonotype was detected ten times or more. The chain has TRBV14 and TRBJ2-5, with D maybe TRBD2 (5 bases). V lost 0 bases, J lost 5 bases, and 13 bases lay in between. The CDR3 is 15 amino acids. Germline assignment: CDR1 SGHDN and CDR2 FVKESK. The CDR3, as DNA: TGTGCCAGCAGCCAAGATATCCACGGCGGGGAGACCCAGTACTTC. It encodes CASSQDIHGGETQYF. Complete variable domain (other parts from reference TRBV14 and TRBJ2-5): EAGVTQFPSHSVIEKGQTVTLRCDPISGHDNLYWYRRVMGKEIKFLLHFVKESKQDESGMPNNRFLAERTGGTYSTLKVQPAELEDSGVYFCASSQDIHGGETQYFGPGTRLLVL.

This clonotype was seen many times. This rearrangement joins TRBV5-1 to TRBJ1-1, with D tentatively TRBD1 (6 bases). V lost 0 bases and J 3 bases, leaving 9 bases between the germline ends. Germline CDR1 reads SGHRS; CDR2 reads YFSETQ. There are 14 residues in the CDR3. The CDR3 DNA reads as TGCGCCAGCAGCTTGGAGGGGGGTCACACTGAAGCTTTCTTT. It translates to CASSLEGGHTEAFF. The whole variable domain, remainder taken from reference TRBV5-1 and TRBJ1-1, is KAGVTQTPRYLIKTRGQQVTLSCSPISGHRSVSWYQQTPGQGLQFLFEYFSETQRNKGNFPGRFSGRQFSNSRSEMNVSTLELGDSALYLCASSLEGGHTEAFFGQGTRLTVV.

The rearrangement links TRBV29-1 to TRBJ2-2; 7 positions agree with TRBD1. The CDR3 contains 15 residues. Per the germline V gene, CDR1 is SQVTM and CDR2 is ANQGSEA. V shed 3 bases and J 0 bases; nucleotides not matched to a gene: 4. The CDR3 here is CSVDGQGANTGELFF. As DNA, the CDR3 is TGCAGCGTTGACGGTCAGGGGGCGAACACCGGGGAGCTGTTTTTT.

This clonotype was seen more than once but under ten times. A read error may explain this, as a much larger clone is one base away. The rearrangement joins TRBV28 to TRBJ2-5; the D gene is possibly TRBD2 (6 bases). The ends were cut back, 2 bases at V and 4 bases at J, with 11 bases in the middle. The length of the CDR3 is 14 residues. Germline CDR1 and CDR2: MDHEN and SYDVKM. CDR3 sequence (DNA): TGTGCCAGCAGTTTAGTGGGAGGTGCAGAGACCCAGTACTTC. Its translation is CASSLVGGAETQYF.

This clonotype was seen many times. The chain has TRBV20-1 and TRBJ2-4; weak D call: TRBD2 (6 bases). The germline CDR1 and CDR2 sequences are DFQATT and SNEGSKA (reference sequence). The ends were cut back, 0 bases at V and 0 bases at J, with 12 bases in the middle. The CDR3 is 16 amino acids. CDR3 sequence reads: CSARDGWGVAKNIQYF. In nucleotides, the CDR3 is TGCAGTGCTAGAGATGGATGGGGGGTAGCCAAAAACATTCAGTACTTC.

This clonotype was detected ten times or more. The rearrangement uses TRBV27 and TRBJ1-1; 7 bases align to TRBD1. The V gene's germline CDR1 is MNHEY and CDR2 SMNVEV (reference sequence). CDR3 length equals 14 residues. Trimming removed 3 bases from V and 4 bases from J; junction bases left unmatched: 5. The CDR3 protein is CASSLHRGVTEAFF. DNA for the CDR3: TGTGCCAGCAGTTTGCACAGGGGTGTCACTGAAGCTTTCTTT.

This chain joins TRBV25-1 and TRBJ2-4, with 8 bases identical to TRBD1. The germline gives CDR1 MGHDK, CDR2 SYGVNS. This CDR3 comprises 15 residues. The trim removed 3 bases at V and 5 bases at J, leaving 6 bases unmatched. The CDR3, as DNA: TGTGCCAGCAGTGATAACAGGGGGTCCCAAAACATTCAGTACTTC. This gives the protein CASSDNRGSQNIQYF.

V usage is TRBV28 and J usage is TRBJ1-2, with D uncertain. Germline CDR1 is MDHEN and CDR2 is SYDVKM. V was pared by 6 bases and J by 2 bases, with 13 bases between. This CDR3 is 14 amino acids long. The CDR3 loop is CASSLDAGNYGYTF. CDR3 DNA sequence: TGTGCCAGCAGCCTAGATGCGGGGAACTATGGCTACACCTTC.

The chain has TRBV3-1 and TRBJ2-3; no firm D call. Germline V gene data show CDR1 as LGHDT and CDR2 as YNNKEL (reference sequence). V was trimmed by 1 base and J by 2 bases, leaving 4 bases between them. This CDR3 is 13 amino acids long. For the CDR3, the DNA is TGTGCCAGCAGCCAAGGGGCCACAGATACGCAGTATTTT. This codes for CASSQGATDTQYF.

This clonotype was detected many times. The chain's CDR3 is CSARKREGDTDTQYF. As DNA, the CDR3 is TGCAGTGCTAGGAAGCGGGAGGGGGACACAGATACGCAGTATTTT. The chain uses TRBV20-1 and TRBJ2-3; 10 nucleotides match TRBD2. The CDR3 runs 15 residues. J lost 2 bases, V lost 3 bases, and 5 bases had no gene match. Germline V gene lookup returns CDR1 DFQATT and CDR2 SNEGSKA (reference sequence).

Worth noting for this clonotype: A much larger clone is a single base away; this may be a read error. V usage is TRBV28 and J usage is TRBJ2-1, with 12 bases identical to TRBD2. Germline assignment: CDR1 MDHEN and CDR2 SYDVKM. The CDR3 covers 16 residues. CDR3 in DNA: TGTGCCAGCAGTATCGGACTAGCGGGACGGTACAGTGAGCAGTTCTTC. This codes for CASSIGLAGRYSEQFF.

This clonotype was seen at least ten times. The V gene is TRBV6-1, the J gene TRBJ1-1; D not resolved. Germline values: CDR1 MNHNS, CDR2 SASEGT. V lost 4 bases and J lost 0, with 9 bases in between. This CDR3 comprises 14 residues. The CDR3 is CASSGWTMNTEAFF. As DNA, the CDR3 is TGTGCCAGCAGTGGGTGGACCATGAACACTGAAGCTTTCTTT.

This clonotype was seen a few times. J is TRBJ1-6 and V is TRBV28; D possibly corresponds to TRBD1 (6 bases). Germline values: CDR1 MDHEN, CDR2 SYDVKM. Between the trimmed V and J ends, which lost 7 bases and 6 bases, there was a span of 7 bases. The CDR3 loop spans 12 amino acids. The CDR3 sequence: CASNRANSPLHF. The CDR3 coding sequence is TGTGCCAGCAACAGGGCTAATTCACCCCTCCACTTT.